The 24 T cell receptor beta chains below were found in one sample sequenced in a study of Ad26.COV2.S vaccination and SARS-CoV-2 variants. Sequenced by immunoSEQ multiplex PCR; TCRdb stores in-frame clones only, minus some. Found here are roughly 300,000 clones, roughly 90% of them singletons; the top ten hold about 11%. Sample treatment: some 19 received Ad26.COV2.S at low or high dose, single or two shots; about 5 received placebo; per-sample allocation not given. Sampling was done on day 63 after the first vaccine or placebo injection. The sample in question was peripheral blood, obtained in a trial of Ad26.COV2.S vaccine versus placebo. These receptors all come from a person between 18 and 65 years old who received the Ad26.COV2.S COVID-19 vaccine or a placebo.

The chain employs TRBV7-9 and TRBJ1-2, with D perhaps matching TRBD1 (6 bases). The ends were cut back, 3 bases at V and 5 bases at J, with 10 bases in the middle. Germline values: CDR1 SEHNR, CDR2 FQNEAQ (reference sequence). This CDR3 is 13 amino acids long. DNA of the CDR3: TGTGCCAGCAGCTTGGGGGGGCGGTATGGCTACACCTTC. Protein: CASSLGGRYGYTF. The full variable domain, its missing parts supplied by reference TRBV7-9 and TRBJ1-2, is DTGVSQNPRHKITKRGQNVTFRCDPISEHNRLYWYRQTLGQGPEFLTYFQNEAQLEKSRLLSDRFSAERPKGSFSTLEIQRTEQGDSAMYLCASSLGGRYGYTFGSGTRLTVV.

This clone was counted between two and nine times. This chain uses TRBV6-4 with TRBJ1-1; D is uncertain. This CDR3 is built from 14 residues. Germline CDR1 reads MRHNA; CDR2 reads SNTAGT. Between the trimmed V and J ends, which lost 4 bases and 1 base, there was a span of 10 bases. CDR3 sequence (DNA): TGTGCCAGCAGTGCAAGTCCTGGGAACACTGAAGCTTTCTTT. Protein sequence: CASSASPGNTEAFF.

The chain has TRBV6-5 and TRBJ1-5; D is unresolved. The CDR3 runs to 13 residues. Trimming removed 4 bases from V and 9 bases from J, with 13 bases in between. From germline, CDR1 is MNHEY and CDR2 SVGAGI. The CDR3 nucleotides are TGTGCCAGCAGTTTTCAGGCTATCGGGCCCCAGCATTTT. It codes for CASSFQAIGPQHF.

The CDR3 DNA reads TGTGCCAGCAGCTCCGGGGGGGGACAGAGCTTCACTGAAGCTTTCTTT. Residues: CASSSGGGQSFTEAFF. The rearrangement links TRBV28 to TRBJ1-1; 7 bases are a match to TRBD1. The ends lost 6 bases at V and 4 bases at J; junction bases unmatched: 14. CDR3 length: 16 residues. CDR1 and CDR2 (germline): MDHEN, SYDVKM.

This chain links TRBV10-1 with TRBJ2-1; D is unclear. V was cut by 4 bases and J by 3 bases, with 7 bases left in between. This CDR3 spans 13 amino acids. Per germline, CDR1 WNHNN and CDR2 SYGVQD (reference sequence). This CDR3 reads CASSGLNYNEQFF. CDR3 in DNA: TGCGCCAGCAGTGGTCTAAACTACAATGAGCAGTTCTTC.

The chain has TRBV28 and TRBJ1-1, with D maybe TRBD1 (6 bases). V was clipped by 7 bases and J by 1 base, with 25 bases between them. Germline V CDR1 and CDR2: MDHEN, SYDVKM. The length of the CDR3 is 18 residues. For the CDR3, the DNA is TGTGCCAGCATCCCCCTGGGGCAGGGGAGGGCTACGAACACTGAAGCTTTCTTT. This sequence encodes CASIPLGQGRATNTEAFF.

The chain employs TRBV18 and TRBJ2-5, with D unresolved. V lost 2 bases, J lost 2 bases, and 15 bases lay in between. The CDR3 runs 16 residues. CDR1 is KGHSH and CDR2 is LQKENI in the germline V gene. CDR3 amino acids: CASSPTLGSLQETQYF. The CDR3, as DNA: TGTGCCAGCTCACCAACTCTGGGTTCACTACAAGAGACCCAGTACTTC.

The chain employs TRBV19 and TRBJ2-2; weak D call: TRBD1 (5 bases). The germline V and J ends were trimmed by 5 bases and 5 bases, with 21 bases remaining between them. Germline loops: CDR1 LNHDA, CDR2 SQIVND (reference sequence). The CDR3 contains 17 residues. CDR3 sequence reads: CASSPRVGQGRTGELFF. CDR3 coding DNA: TGTGCCAGTAGTCCAAGGGTTGGGCAGGGCAGAACCGGGGAGCTGTTTTTT.

The rearrangement uses TRBV7-2 and TRBJ2-7; a possible D gene is TRBD1 (6 bases). Trimming removed 3 bases at V and 6 bases at J, with 15 bases between. The CDR3 covers 14 residues. Germline loops: CDR1 SGHTA, CDR2 FQGNSA. The CDR3 sequence: CASSFLREGGEQYF. The CDR3 nucleotides are TGTGCCAGCAGCTTTCTTAGAGAAGGGGGCGAGCAGTACTTC.

This chain uses TRBV7-6 with TRBJ2-7; D is possibly TRBD2 (6 bases). This CDR3 is 15 amino acids long. V lost 5 bases to trimming and J lost 2 bases, with 16 bases between them. Germline V CDR1 and CDR2: SGHVS, FNYEAQ. CDR3 DNA: TGTGCCAGCAGCCCCCCGGGGGTTCCAACCTACGAGCAGTACTTC. Its translation: CASSPPGVPTYEQYF.

The rearrangement joins TRBV6-1 to TRBJ2-3; no clear D gene. CDR1 is MNHNS and CDR2 is SASEGT in the germline V gene. Trimming removed 2 bases from V and 1 base from J, with 4 bases in between. This CDR3 is built from 13 residues. The CDR3, as DNA: TGTGCCAGCAGTGAAACAGGCACAGATACGCAGTATTTT. This codes for CASSETGTDTQYF.

The genes are TRBV2 and TRBJ2-5; D remains ambiguous. The CDR3 covers 11 residues. Looked up from germline, CDR1 is SNHLY and CDR2 is FYNNEI. The V end lost 8 bases, the J end lost 4 bases, and 8 bases lay between the germline ends. CDR3 sequence (DNA): TGTGCCAGCGTATGGGGAGAGACCCAGTACTTC. The encoded protein is CASVWGETQYF.

This clone was counted only a few times. V is TRBV7-9 and J is TRBJ2-5, with 8 bases fitting TRBD1. The CDR3 covers 15 residues. The V gene end was trimmed by 6 bases and the J gene end by 2 bases; junction bases not matched to a gene: 8. Germline CDR1 reads SEHNR; CDR2 reads FQNEAQ (reference sequence). The CDR3 protein is CASRQGQVPQETQYF. In nucleotides, the CDR3 is TGTGCCAGCAGACAGGGACAGGTGCCTCAAGAGACCCAGTACTTC.

This clone showed up just a few times. V usage is TRBV4-1 and J usage is TRBJ1-6, with 8 bases lining up with TRBD1. Unmatched junction bases numbered 10, after V lost 4 bases and J lost 8 bases. Germline CDR1 reads MGHRA; CDR2 reads YSYEKL. There are 16 residues in the CDR3. The CDR3 spells CASSPSTGDVDSPLHF. In DNA form, the CDR3 reads TGCGCCAGCAGCCCTTCGACAGGGGATGTAGATTCACCCCTCCACTTT.

The rearrangement links TRBV7-3 to TRBJ2-7; 9 bases map to TRBD1. The CDR3 has 15 residues. Germline CDR1 reads SGHTA; CDR2 reads FQGTGA. Trimming took 4 bases from V and 6 from J; bases not matched to a gene: 10. In nucleotides, the CDR3 is TGTGCCAGCAGCTCGGCGGGACAGGGAAGTGCCGAGCAGTACTTC. Its translation: CASSSAGQGSAEQYF.

This clone came up once. The rearrangement links TRBV6-2 or TRBV6-3 to TRBJ2-7; unclear D gene. CDR3 length: 16 amino acids. Trimming shortened V by 4 bases and J by 4 bases, and 20 bases separated the two germline ends. Germline loops: CDR1 MNHEY, CDR2 SVGEGT. CDR3 sequence reads: CASSLRSTKGSYEQYF. CDR3 in DNA: TGTGCCAGCAGTTTAAGGTCGACAAAAGGATCATACGAGCAGTACTTC.

This rearrangement joins TRBV7-2 to TRBJ2-7; D not certain. The CDR3 has 16 residues. The V end lost 5 bases, the J end lost 1 base, and 18 bases lay between the germline ends. The germline V gene encodes CDR1 SGHTA and CDR2 FQGNSA. The CDR3 is CASSRPTIRSSYEQYF. For the CDR3, the DNA is TGTGCCAGCAGCCGGCCGACAATTCGGTCGTCCTACGAGCAGTACTTC.

The chain joins TRBV27 to TRBJ2-7, with D possibly TRBD1 on 6 matching bases. Trimming removed 6 bases from V and 2 bases from J, with 14 bases in between. Germline CDR1 MNHEY, CDR2 SMNVEV (reference sequence). This CDR3 contains 14 residues. The CDR3 protein is CASSHPGAPYEQYF. The CDR3 DNA reads as TGTGCCAGCAGCCACCCAGGGGCCCCCTACGAGCAGTACTTC.

V usage is TRBV7-2 and J usage is TRBJ2-3; TRBD1 might be the D (6 bases). CDR1 is SGHTA, CDR2 FQGNSA, per germline. This CDR3 comprises 19 residues. Trimming shortened V by 2 bases and J by 3 bases, and 24 bases separated the two germline ends. The CDR3 coding sequence is TGTGCCAGCAGCTTATCCCGTGACAGGATGGGTATTAGGACAGATACGCAGTATTTT. Protein product: CASSLSRDRMGIRTDTQYF.

V gene TRBV5-1 combines with J gene TRBJ2-5; TRBD1 matches at 8 bases. In germline, CDR1 is SGHRS, CDR2 YFSETQ. This CDR3 has 19 amino acids. V trimming: 4 bases; J trimming: 1 base; junction bases outside the gene matches: 18. The CDR3 loop reads CASSPGQGSGFFPQETQYF. The CDR3 bases are TGCGCCAGCAGCCCAGGACAGGGTTCGGGATTTTTCCCCCAAGAGACCCAGTACTTC.

This chain joins TRBV7-8 and TRBJ2-2, with a tentative D call TRBD1 (5 bases). Trimming took off 3 bases at V and 1 base at J, with 12 bases between the two ends. This CDR3 contains 16 residues. The germline V gene has CDR1 SGHVS and CDR2 FQNEAQ. CDR3 loop: CASSLGWTKNTGELFF. The CDR3, as DNA: TGTGCCAGCAGCTTGGGATGGACAAAGAACACCGGGGAGCTGTTTTTT. Variable domain in full (rest from reference TRBV7-8 and TRBJ2-2): GAGVSQSPRYKVAKRGQDVALRCDPISGHVSLFWYQQALGQGPEFLTYFQNEAQLDKSGLPSDRFFAERPEGSVSTLKIQRTQQEDSAVYLCASSLGWTKNTGELFFGEGSRLTVL.

The rearrangement links TRBV1 to TRBJ2-7; the table's D call, TRBD2, was not checked against the DNA. TRBV1 is designated a pseudogene. The CDR3 runs to 12 residues. CDR3 region: CTSTSGPYEQYF. The CDR3 DNA follows: TGCACCAGCACATCCGGTCCCTACGAGCAGTACTTC.

This chain links TRBV19 with TRBJ2-3; the match to TRBD1 covers 9 bases. CDR3 size: 17 residues. Losses at the gene ends were 4 bases for V and 4 bases for J; bases not matched to a gene: 12. Looked up from germline, CDR1 is LNHDA and CDR2 is SQIVND (reference sequence). Here the CDR3 reads CASSKLPGQGRADTQYF. CDR3 in DNA: TGTGCCAGTAGTAAACTCCCGGGACAGGGAAGGGCAGATACGCAGTATTTT.

The chain joins TRBV5-5 to TRBJ2-4, with 9 nucleotides matching TRBD1. CDR3 length: 17 residues. The germline CDR1 and CDR2 sequences are SGHKS and YYEKEE (reference sequence). The V segment lost 5 bases and the J segment 1 base; nucleotides outside the gene matches: 10. The CDR3 sequence: CASSSAQGAMAKNIQYF. The CDR3 nucleotides read TGTGCCAGCAGTTCTGCACAGGGGGCGATGGCCAAAAACATTCAGTACTTC. The complete variable domain, with remaining parts taken from reference TRBV5-5 and TRBJ2-4, reads DAGVTQSPTHLIKTRGQQVTLRCSPISGHKSVSWYQQVLGQGPQFIFQYYEKEERGRGNFPDRFSARQFPNYSSELNVNALLLGDSALYLCASSSAQGAMAKNIQYFGAGTRLSVL.